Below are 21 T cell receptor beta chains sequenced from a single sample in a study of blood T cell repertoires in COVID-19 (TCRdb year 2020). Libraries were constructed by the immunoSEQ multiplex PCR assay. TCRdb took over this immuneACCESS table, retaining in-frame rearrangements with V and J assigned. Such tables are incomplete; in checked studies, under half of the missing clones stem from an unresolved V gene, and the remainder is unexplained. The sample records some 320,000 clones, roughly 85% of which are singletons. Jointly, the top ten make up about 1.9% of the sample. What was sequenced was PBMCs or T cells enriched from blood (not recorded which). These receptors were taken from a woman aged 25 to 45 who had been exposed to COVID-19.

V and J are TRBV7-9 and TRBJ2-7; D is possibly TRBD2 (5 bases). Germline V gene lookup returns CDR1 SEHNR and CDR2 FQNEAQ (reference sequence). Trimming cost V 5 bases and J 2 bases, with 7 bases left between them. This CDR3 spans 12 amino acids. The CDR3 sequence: CASSLRAYEQYF. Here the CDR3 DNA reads TGTGCCAGCAGCCTGAGGGCCTACGAGCAGTACTTC.

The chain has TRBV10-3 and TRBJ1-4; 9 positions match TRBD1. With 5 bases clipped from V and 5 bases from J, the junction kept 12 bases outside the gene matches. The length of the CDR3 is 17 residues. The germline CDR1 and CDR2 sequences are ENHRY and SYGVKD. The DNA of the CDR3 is TGTGCCATCAGTAACACCGGGACAGGGATCAGAAATGAAAAACTGTTTTTT. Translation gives CAISNTGTGIRNEKLFF.

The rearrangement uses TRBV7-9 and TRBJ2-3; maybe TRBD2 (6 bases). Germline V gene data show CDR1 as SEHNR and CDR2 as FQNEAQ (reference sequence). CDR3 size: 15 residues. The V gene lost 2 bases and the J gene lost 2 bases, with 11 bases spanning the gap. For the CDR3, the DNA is TGTGCCAGCAGCTTACGCGGCGGGGACACAGATACGCAGTATTTT. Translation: CASSLRGGDTDTQYF.

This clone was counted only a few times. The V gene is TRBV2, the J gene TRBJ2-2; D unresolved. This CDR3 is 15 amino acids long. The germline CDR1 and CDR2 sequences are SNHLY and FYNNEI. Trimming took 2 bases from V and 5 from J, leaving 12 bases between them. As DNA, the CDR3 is TGTGCCAGCAGTGAAATGGCGTCGGGTACCGGGGAGCTGTTTTTT. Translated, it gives CASSEMASGTGELFF.

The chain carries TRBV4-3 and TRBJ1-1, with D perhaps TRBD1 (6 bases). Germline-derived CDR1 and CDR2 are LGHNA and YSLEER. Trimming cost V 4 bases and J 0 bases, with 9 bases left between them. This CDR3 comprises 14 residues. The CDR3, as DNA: TGCGCCAGCAGCCCCAGGGGTTTGAACACTGAAGCTTTCTTT. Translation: CASSPRGLNTEAFF.

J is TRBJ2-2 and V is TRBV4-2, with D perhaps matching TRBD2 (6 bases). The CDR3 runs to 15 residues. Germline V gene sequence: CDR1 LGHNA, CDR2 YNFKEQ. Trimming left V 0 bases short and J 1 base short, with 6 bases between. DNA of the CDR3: TGTGCCAGCAGCCAAGAGGGGGGGAACACCGGGGAGCTGTTTTTT. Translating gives CASSQEGGNTGELFF.

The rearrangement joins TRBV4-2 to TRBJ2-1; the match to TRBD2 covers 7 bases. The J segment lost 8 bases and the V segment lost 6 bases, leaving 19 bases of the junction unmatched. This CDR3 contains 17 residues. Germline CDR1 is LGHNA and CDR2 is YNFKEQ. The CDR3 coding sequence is TGTGCCAGCAGTCCCTCCTCGGGACTAATAGAGAATGATGAGCAGTTCTTC. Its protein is CASSPSSGLIENDEQFF.

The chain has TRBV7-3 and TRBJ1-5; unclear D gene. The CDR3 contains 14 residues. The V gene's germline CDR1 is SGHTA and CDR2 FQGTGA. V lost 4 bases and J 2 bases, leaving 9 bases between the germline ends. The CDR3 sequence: CASSSPQGNQPQHF. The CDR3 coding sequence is TGTGCCAGCAGCTCCCCCCAGGGCAATCAGCCCCAGCATTTT.

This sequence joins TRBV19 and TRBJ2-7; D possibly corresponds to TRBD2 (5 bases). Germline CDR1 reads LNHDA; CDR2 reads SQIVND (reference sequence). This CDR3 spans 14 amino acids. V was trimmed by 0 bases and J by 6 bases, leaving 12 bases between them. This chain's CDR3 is CASSIDRTRFEQYF. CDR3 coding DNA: TGTGCCAGTAGTATAGACCGAACTAGATTCGAGCAGTACTTC. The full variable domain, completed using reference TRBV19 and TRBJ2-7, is DGGITQSPKYLFRKEGQNVTLSCEQNLNHDAMYWYRQDPGQGLRLIYYSQIVNDFQKGDIAEGYSVSREKKESFPLTVTSAQKNPTAFYLCASSIDRTRFEQYFGPGTRLTVT.

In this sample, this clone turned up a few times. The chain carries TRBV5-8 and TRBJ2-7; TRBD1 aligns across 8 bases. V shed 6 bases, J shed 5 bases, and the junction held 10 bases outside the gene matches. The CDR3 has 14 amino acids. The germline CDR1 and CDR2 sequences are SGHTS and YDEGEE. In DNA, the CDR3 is TGTGCCAGCACCAAGGGACAGGAATTCAACGAGCAGTACTTC. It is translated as CASTKGQEFNEQYF. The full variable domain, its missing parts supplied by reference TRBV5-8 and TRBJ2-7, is EAGVTQSPTHLIKTRGQQATLRCSPISGHTSVYWYQQALGLGLQFLLWYDEGEERNRGNFPPRFSGRQFPNYSSELNVNALELEDSALYLCASTKGQEFNEQYFGPGTRLTVT.

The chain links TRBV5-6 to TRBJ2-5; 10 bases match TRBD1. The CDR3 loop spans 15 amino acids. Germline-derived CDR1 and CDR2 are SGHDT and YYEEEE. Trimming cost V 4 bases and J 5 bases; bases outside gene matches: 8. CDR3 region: CASSETGTGEETQYF. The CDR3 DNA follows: TGTGCCAGCAGCGAGACCGGGACAGGGGAGGAGACCCAGTACTTC.

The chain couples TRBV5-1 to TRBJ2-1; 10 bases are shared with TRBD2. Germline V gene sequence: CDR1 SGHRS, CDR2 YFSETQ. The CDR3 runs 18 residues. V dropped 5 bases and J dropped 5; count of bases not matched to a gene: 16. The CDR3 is CASSRWGILAGVDNEQFF. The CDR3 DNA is TGCGCCAGCAGTCGTTGGGGGATTCTAGCGGGAGTCGACAATGAGCAGTTCTTC.

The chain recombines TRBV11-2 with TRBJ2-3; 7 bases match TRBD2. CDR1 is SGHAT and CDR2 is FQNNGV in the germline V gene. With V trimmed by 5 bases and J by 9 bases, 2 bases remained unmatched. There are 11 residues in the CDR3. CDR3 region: CASSLGGTQYF. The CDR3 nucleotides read TGTGCCAGCAGCCTGGGGGGGACGCAGTATTTT.

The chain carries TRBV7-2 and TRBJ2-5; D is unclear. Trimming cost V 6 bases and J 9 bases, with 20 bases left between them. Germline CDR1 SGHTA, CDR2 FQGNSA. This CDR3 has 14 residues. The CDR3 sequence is CASSYKGRPKAQYF. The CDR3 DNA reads TGTGCCAGCAGTTACAAAGGCAGGCCGAAGGCCCAGTACTTC.

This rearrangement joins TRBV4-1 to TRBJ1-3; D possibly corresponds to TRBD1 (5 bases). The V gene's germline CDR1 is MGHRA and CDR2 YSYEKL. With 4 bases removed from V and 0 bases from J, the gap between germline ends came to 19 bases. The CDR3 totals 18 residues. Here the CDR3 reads CASSRDTVPGGSGNTIYF. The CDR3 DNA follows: TGCGCCAGCAGCCGGGATACGGTTCCGGGGGGCTCTGGAAACACCATATATTTT.

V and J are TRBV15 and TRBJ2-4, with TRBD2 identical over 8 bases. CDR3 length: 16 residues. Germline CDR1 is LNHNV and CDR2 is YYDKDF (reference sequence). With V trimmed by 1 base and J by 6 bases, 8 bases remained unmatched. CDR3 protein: CATSRGDGGAGNIQYF. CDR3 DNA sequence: TGTGCCACCAGCAGAGGTGACGGGGGGGCCGGAAACATTCAGTACTTC.

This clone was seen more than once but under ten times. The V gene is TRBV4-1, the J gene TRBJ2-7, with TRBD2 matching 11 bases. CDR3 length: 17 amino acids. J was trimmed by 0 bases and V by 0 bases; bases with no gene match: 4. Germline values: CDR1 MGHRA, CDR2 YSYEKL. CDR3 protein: CASSQETSGGVSYEQYF. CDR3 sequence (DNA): TGCGCCAGCAGCCAAGAAACTAGCGGGGGTGTCTCCTACGAGCAGTACTTC.

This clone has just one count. The CDR3 here is CASSYSGTVDGYTF. The CDR3 coding sequence is TGCGCCAGCAGCTACTCCGGGACAGTTGATGGCTACACCTTC. V usage is TRBV5-1 and J usage is TRBJ1-2, with 7 bases that match TRBD1. Unmatched junction bases numbered 8, after V lost 3 bases and J lost 6 bases. Germline-derived CDR1 and CDR2 are SGHRS and YFSETQ. CDR3 length: 14 amino acids.

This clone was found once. CDR3: CASSLGTGDYGYTF. CDR3 bases: TGTGCCAGCAGCTTAGGGACAGGGGACTATGGCTACACCTTC. The gene calls are TRBV11-2 and TRBJ1-2; 9 bases agree with TRBD1. This CDR3 has 14 amino acids. Per germline, CDR1 SGHAT and CDR2 FQNNGV. The junction had 0 bases not matched to a gene; V was cut back by 1 base and J by 3 bases.

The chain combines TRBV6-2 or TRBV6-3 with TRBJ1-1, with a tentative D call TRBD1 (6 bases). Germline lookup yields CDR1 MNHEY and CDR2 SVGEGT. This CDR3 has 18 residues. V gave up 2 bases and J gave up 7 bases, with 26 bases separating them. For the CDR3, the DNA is TGTGCCAGCAGTTACCCGGGACACCTAACAGAGGGAACTTATGAAGCTTTCTTT. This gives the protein CASSYPGHLTEGTYEAFF.

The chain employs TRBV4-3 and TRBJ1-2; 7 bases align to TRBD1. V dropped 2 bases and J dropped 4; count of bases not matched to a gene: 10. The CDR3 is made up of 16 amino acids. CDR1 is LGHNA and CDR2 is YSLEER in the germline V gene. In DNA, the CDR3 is TGCGCCAGCAGCCAAACGGGAGGGGGCCCTGGCTATGGCTACACCTTC. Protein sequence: CASSQTGGGPGYGYTF.